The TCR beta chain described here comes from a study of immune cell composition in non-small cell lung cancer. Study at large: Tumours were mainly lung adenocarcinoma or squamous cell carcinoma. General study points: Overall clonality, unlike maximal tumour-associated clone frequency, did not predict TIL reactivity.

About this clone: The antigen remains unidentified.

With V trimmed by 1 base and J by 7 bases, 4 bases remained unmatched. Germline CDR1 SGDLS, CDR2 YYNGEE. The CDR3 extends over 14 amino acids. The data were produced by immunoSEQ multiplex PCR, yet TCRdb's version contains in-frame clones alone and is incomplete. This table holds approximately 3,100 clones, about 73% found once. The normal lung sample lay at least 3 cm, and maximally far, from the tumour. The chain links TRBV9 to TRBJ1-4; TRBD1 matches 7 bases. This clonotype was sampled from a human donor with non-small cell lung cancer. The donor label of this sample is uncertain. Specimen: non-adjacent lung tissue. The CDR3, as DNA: TGTGCCAGCAGCGTACGGGACAGCTTTGAAAAACTGTTTTTT. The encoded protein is CASSVRDSFEKLFF.